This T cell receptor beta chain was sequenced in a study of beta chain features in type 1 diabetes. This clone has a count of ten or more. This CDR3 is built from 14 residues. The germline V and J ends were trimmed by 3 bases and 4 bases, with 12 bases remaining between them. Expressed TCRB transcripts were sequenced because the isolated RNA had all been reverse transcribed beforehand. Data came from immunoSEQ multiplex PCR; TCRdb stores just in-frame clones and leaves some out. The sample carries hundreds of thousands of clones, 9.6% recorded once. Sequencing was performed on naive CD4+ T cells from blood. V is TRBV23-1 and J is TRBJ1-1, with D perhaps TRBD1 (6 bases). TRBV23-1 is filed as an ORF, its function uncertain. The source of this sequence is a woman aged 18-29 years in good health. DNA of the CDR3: TGCGCCAGCAGTCACGGGGGGCGCGTCACTGAAGCTTTCTTT. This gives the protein CASSHGGRVTEAFF.